This is a list of T cell receptor beta chains from one sample in a study of human T cells and chemical hapten exposure. TCRdb redid the calling of the RACE reads with MiXCR, one entry per CDR3 protein. The table lists 120,000 or so distinct CDR3 sequences, 10% to 12% of them singletons, with around 2.5% in the top ten. This sample comprised whole blood, obtained in connection with sensitization to the hapten diphenylcyclopropenone (DPC). Source of these receptors: a woman between 45 and 60 years old with alopecia areata. Some clones in this sample may be carry-over from other donors' samples. CDR3s include the opening cysteine and the closing phenylalanine or tryptophan. D genes are given only for firm matches. Some rows mark clone size as missing; the rest say once, few, many or name a class of expanded clone.

clone_size: few
d_call: NA
v_call: TRBV12-3/TRBV12-4
j_call: TRBJ1-2
cdr3_nt: TGTGCCAGCAAACGGGACTATGGCTACACCTTC
cdr3_aa: CASKRDYGYTF

clone_size: NA
d_call: NA
v_call: TRBV7-9
j_call: TRBJ2-3
cdr3_nt: TGTGCCAGCAGCCCCGGGTCCGATCGCACAGATACGCAGTATTTT
cdr3_aa: CASSPGSDRTDTQYF

clone_size: NA
d_call: NA
v_call: TRBV12-3/TRBV12-4
j_call: TRBJ1-2
cdr3_nt: TGTGCCAGCATGCGGGGGCTGGTCGGTGGCTACACCTTC
cdr3_aa: CASMRGLVGGYTF

clone_size: NA
d_call: TRBD2
v_call: TRBV29-1
j_call: TRBJ2-1
cdr3_nt: TGCAGCGTCGGATTGCTAGCGGGAGGGCCGGGTGAGCAGTTCTTC
cdr3_aa: CSVGLLAGGPGEQFF

clone_size: NA
d_call: NA
v_call: TRBV19
j_call: TRBJ1-2
cdr3_nt: TGTGCCAGTTCCGGGTCAGGGTTTGGCTACACCTTC
cdr3_aa: CASSGSGFGYTF

clone_size: many
d_call: TRBD1
v_call: TRBV7-9
j_call: TRBJ2-4
cdr3_nt: TGTGCCAGCAGCCCGCCGGGACAGGGGCCTAAAAACATTCAGTACTTC
cdr3_aa: CASSPPGQGPKNIQYF

clone_size: many
d_call: NA
v_call: TRBV20-1
j_call: TRBJ2-7
cdr3_nt: TGCAGTGCTAGGGTTAGCGCCACCTACGAGCAGTACTTC
cdr3_aa: CSARVSATYEQYF

clone_size: NA
d_call: TRBD1
v_call: TRBV9
j_call: TRBJ1-5
cdr3_nt: TGTGCCAGCAGCTCGAGTACAGGGGATCAGCCCCAGCATTTT
cdr3_aa: CASSSSTGDQPQHF

clone_size: many
d_call: TRBD1
v_call: TRBV29-1
j_call: TRBJ2-5
cdr3_nt: TGCAGCGTTGAAGGGACAGGCCAAAGAACCCAGTACTTC
cdr3_aa: CSVEGTGQRTQYF

clone_size: few
d_call: NA
v_call: TRBV6-5
j_call: TRBJ1-2
cdr3_nt: TGTGCCAGCAGTGGGGGTGGGGTCGAGTATGGCTACACCTTC
cdr3_aa: CASSGGGVEYGYTF

clone_size: NA
d_call: TRBD2
v_call: TRBV4-2
j_call: TRBJ2-5
cdr3_nt: TGTGCCAGCAGCCAAGATAACGCGGGAGGAGGAGAGACCCAGTACTTC
cdr3_aa: CASSQDNAGGGETQYF

clone_size: NA
d_call: TRBD1
v_call: TRBV27
j_call: TRBJ1-2
cdr3_nt: TGTGCCAGCAGTTTATCTCCGACAGGGAGAGCAGAGGGCTACACCTTC
cdr3_aa: CASSLSPTGRAEGYTF

clone_size: few
d_call: NA
v_call: TRBV20-1
j_call: TRBJ2-1
cdr3_nt: TGCAGTGCTAGGTCCTTCCTCCCCGAGCAGTTCTTC
cdr3_aa: CSARSFLPEQFF

clone_size: few
d_call: NA
v_call: TRBV12-3/TRBV12-4
j_call: TRBJ1-1
cdr3_nt: TGTGCCAGCAGCCCGAAGGGGAACACTGAAGCTTTCTTT
cdr3_aa: CASSPKGNTEAFF

clone_size: NA
d_call: NA
v_call: TRBV3-1
j_call: TRBJ2-1
cdr3_nt: TGTGCCAGCAGCCAGGCGAGGAGCTCCTACAATGAGCAGTTCTTC
cdr3_aa: CASSQARSSYNEQFF

clone_size: few
d_call: TRBD2
v_call: TRBV5-1
j_call: TRBJ2-3
cdr3_nt: TGCGCCAGCAGCCCGGGACTAGCGGGAGGTGACGGCACAGATACGCAGTATTTT
cdr3_aa: CASSPGLAGGDGTDTQYF

clone_size: NA
d_call: NA
v_call: TRBV7-9
j_call: TRBJ2-5
cdr3_nt: TGTGCCAGCAGCTTAGGATACCAGGAGGAGAACCAGTACTTC
cdr3_aa: CASSLGYQEENQYF

clone_size: NA
d_call: NA
v_call: TRBV14
j_call: TRBJ2-2
cdr3_nt: TGTGCCAGCAGCCAAGGCACAGGGTTGTACGGGGAGCTGTTTTTT
cdr3_aa: CASSQGTGLYGELFF

clone_size: NA
d_call: NA
v_call: TRBV6-4
j_call: TRBJ2-1
cdr3_nt: TGTGCCAGCAGTGAACAGCGAGGTAGTGAGCAGTTCTTC
cdr3_aa: CASSEQRGSEQFF